The next 15 T cell receptor beta chains were all read from a single sample in a study of OX40 agonist ivuxolimab in advanced cancers. The library relied on the immunoSEQ multiplex PCR assay. Entries here come from immuneACCESS through TCRdb and include only in-frame sequences with V and J called. Some clones fail to appear in such tables; in the studies checked, an unresolved V gene covers under half of the shortfall, and the cause of the remainder is unknown. Present in this sample are around 56,000 clones, over 75% of which were seen just once. The ten largest clones take up over 8.5% of the sample. This sample comprised CD4+ or CD8+ T cells sorted from blood, obtained in a trial of the OX40 agonist ivuxolimab. The source of these receptors is an adult with an advanced solid tumor such as melanoma, head and neck, liver or kidney cancer.

The chain links TRBV7-8 to TRBJ2-7, with D tentatively TRBD1 or TRBD2 (5 bases each). The CDR3 is made up of 14 amino acids. V was cut by 5 bases and J by 1 base, with 12 bases left in between. From germline, CDR1 is SGHVS and CDR2 FQNEAQ. The CDR3 sequence: CASSPRGASYEQYF. CDR3 sequence (DNA): TGTGCCAGCAGCCCTAGAGGGGCTTCCTACGAGCAGTACTTC.

This sequence joins TRBV5-4 and TRBJ2-7; 9 bases are a match to TRBD1. V trimming: 2 bases; J trimming: 3 bases; junction bases outside the gene matches: 9. The CDR3 spans 16 residues. Germline values: CDR1 SGHNT, CDR2 YYREEE (reference sequence). CDR3 protein: CASSFSSGTGFYEQYF. CDR3 sequence (DNA): TGTGCCAGCAGCTTCTCCTCCGGGACAGGGTTCTACGAGCAGTACTTC.

This clone was seen a single time. The V gene is TRBV7-6, the J gene TRBJ1-1; D uncertain. V lost 1 base to trimming and J lost 1 base, with 4 bases between them. The CDR3 contains 13 residues. CDR1 is SGHVS, CDR2 FNYEAQ, per germline. The CDR3 nucleotides are TGTGCCAGCAGCTTAGAAGGGAACACTGAAGCTTTCTTT. Residues: CASSLEGNTEAFF.

The chain links TRBV9 to TRBJ2-2, with 10 bases aligning to TRBD2. CDR1 is SGDLS, CDR2 YYNGEE, per germline. The CDR3 is 17 amino acids. Unmatched junction bases numbered 11, after V lost 4 bases and J lost 5 bases. CDR3 region: CASSPRWASGRTGELFF. DNA of the CDR3: TGTGCCAGCAGCCCCAGGTGGGCTAGCGGGAGAACCGGGGAGCTGTTTTTT.

V usage is TRBV9 and J usage is TRBJ1-4; D not resolved. The CDR3 is made up of 16 amino acids. Germline lookup yields CDR1 SGDLS and CDR2 YYNGEE. V lost 0 bases to trimming and J lost 8 bases, with 17 bases between them. CDR3 nucleotide sequence: TGTGCCAGCAGCGTAGGCGGCGTAGGTAGTTGGGAAAAACTGTTTTTT. It translates to CASSVGGVGSWEKLFF.

This clone was counted a single time. The chain recombines TRBV19 with TRBJ1-6, with D perhaps TRBD1 (5 bases). Trimming removed 3 bases at V and 8 bases at J, with 11 bases between. This CDR3 has 14 residues. Per germline, CDR1 LNHDA and CDR2 SQIVND (reference sequence). As DNA, the CDR3 is TGTGCCAGTAGTATCGGAGGGGTTGATTCACCCCTCCACTTT. As protein: CASSIGGVDSPLHF.

V and J are TRBV4-3 and TRBJ1-3; D is possibly TRBD1 (6 bases). V lost 4 bases and J lost 0, with 16 bases in between. The CDR3 has 17 residues. Germline V CDR1 and CDR2: LGHNA, YSLEER. CDR3 in amino acids: CASSPEGGLFSGNTIYF. The CDR3 DNA reads TGCGCCAGCAGCCCCGAAGGGGGGTTGTTCTCTGGAAACACCATATATTTT.

The chain joins TRBV9 to TRBJ1-1; D is unclear. V lost 4 bases, J lost 5 bases, and 18 bases lay in between. Per the germline V gene, CDR1 is SGDLS and CDR2 is YYNGEE. There are 15 residues in the CDR3. CDR3 nucleotide sequence: TGTGCCAGCAGCCTAGAGGCCGGGTGGATAACTGAAGCTTTCTTT. Translation gives CASSLEAGWITEAFF.

The J gene is TRBJ2-7, the V gene TRBV27; D may match TRBD1 or TRBD2 (6 bases each). In germline, CDR1 is MNHEY, CDR2 SMNVEV (reference sequence). Trimming removed 4 bases at V and 6 bases at J, with 13 bases between. The CDR3 runs to 13 residues. CDR3 amino acids: CASSSLGGLEQYF. The CDR3 DNA sequence: TGTGCCAGCAGTTCACTAGGGGGACTCGAGCAGTACTTC.

The chain uses TRBV10-2 and TRBJ2-7, with 7 bases matching TRBD1. Germline assignment: CDR1 WSHSY and CDR2 SAAADI. The CDR3 extends over 15 amino acids. V was pared by 2 bases and J by 6 bases, with 10 bases of the junction left unmatched. The CDR3 DNA follows: TGCGCCAGCAGTGAGGACCGACAGGGTTTTTTCGAGCAGTACGTC. As protein: CASSEDRQGFFEQYV.

This clone was seen just once. In DNA, the CDR3 is TGTGCCAGCAGCCCGGCCGCCTCTTCTGGGGGGAAAAACATTCAGTACTTC. Translation: CASSPAASSGGKNIQYF. The chain couples TRBV7-8 to TRBJ2-4, with D maybe TRBD2 (6 bases). V lost 5 bases, J lost 4 bases, and 21 bases lay in between. CDR1 SGHVS and CDR2 FQNEAQ come from the germline V gene. This CDR3 comprises 17 residues.

V usage is TRBV7-8 and J usage is TRBJ2-7; D might be TRBD2 (6 bases). Trimming removed 6 bases at V and 6 bases at J, with 9 bases between. Germline V lookup: CDR1 SGHVS, CDR2 FQNEAQ. The CDR3 has 11 residues. CDR3 DNA: TGTGCCAGCAGGGAGGGCCTCGAGCAGTACTTC. It is translated as CASREGLEQYF. Combining the CDR3 with reference TRBV7-8 and TRBJ2-7 gives the whole variable domain GAGVSQSPRYKVAKRGQDVALRCDPISGHVSLFWYQQALGQGPEFLTYFQNEAQLDKSGLPSDRFFAERPEGSVSTLKIQRTQQEDSAVYLCASREGLEQYFGPGTRLTVT.

CDR3: CASSQVGIIYQPQHF. In DNA, the CDR3 is TGCGCCAGCAGCCAAGTTGGTATTATATATCAGCCCCAGCATTTT. The chain employs TRBV4-1 and TRBJ1-5; D ambiguous. CDR3 size: 15 residues. The V gene's germline CDR1 is MGHRA and CDR2 YSYEKL. V was shortened by 1 base and J by 5 bases, with 12 bases between the two germline ends.

The V call is TRBV7-9, the J call TRBJ1-2; D remains unclear. The ends were cut back, 5 bases at V and 6 bases at J, with 16 bases in the middle. This CDR3 region has 14 residues. Germline V gene sequence: CDR1 SEHNR, CDR2 FQNEAQ (reference sequence). The CDR3 sequence: CASSPESELDGYTF. In DNA, the CDR3 is TGTGCCAGCAGCCCCGAGTCGGAGCTCGATGGCTACACCTTC.

The V call is TRBV27, the J call TRBJ2-7; D remains unclear. Germline CDR1 is MNHEY and CDR2 is SMNVEV (reference sequence). The CDR3 sequence is 13 residues long. Trimming pared 2 bases from V and 2 bases from J, leaving 7 bases between. CDR3 in amino acids: CASSLGPTYEQYF. CDR3 coding DNA: TGTGCCAGCAGTTTAGGGCCCACCTACGAGCAGTACTTC.